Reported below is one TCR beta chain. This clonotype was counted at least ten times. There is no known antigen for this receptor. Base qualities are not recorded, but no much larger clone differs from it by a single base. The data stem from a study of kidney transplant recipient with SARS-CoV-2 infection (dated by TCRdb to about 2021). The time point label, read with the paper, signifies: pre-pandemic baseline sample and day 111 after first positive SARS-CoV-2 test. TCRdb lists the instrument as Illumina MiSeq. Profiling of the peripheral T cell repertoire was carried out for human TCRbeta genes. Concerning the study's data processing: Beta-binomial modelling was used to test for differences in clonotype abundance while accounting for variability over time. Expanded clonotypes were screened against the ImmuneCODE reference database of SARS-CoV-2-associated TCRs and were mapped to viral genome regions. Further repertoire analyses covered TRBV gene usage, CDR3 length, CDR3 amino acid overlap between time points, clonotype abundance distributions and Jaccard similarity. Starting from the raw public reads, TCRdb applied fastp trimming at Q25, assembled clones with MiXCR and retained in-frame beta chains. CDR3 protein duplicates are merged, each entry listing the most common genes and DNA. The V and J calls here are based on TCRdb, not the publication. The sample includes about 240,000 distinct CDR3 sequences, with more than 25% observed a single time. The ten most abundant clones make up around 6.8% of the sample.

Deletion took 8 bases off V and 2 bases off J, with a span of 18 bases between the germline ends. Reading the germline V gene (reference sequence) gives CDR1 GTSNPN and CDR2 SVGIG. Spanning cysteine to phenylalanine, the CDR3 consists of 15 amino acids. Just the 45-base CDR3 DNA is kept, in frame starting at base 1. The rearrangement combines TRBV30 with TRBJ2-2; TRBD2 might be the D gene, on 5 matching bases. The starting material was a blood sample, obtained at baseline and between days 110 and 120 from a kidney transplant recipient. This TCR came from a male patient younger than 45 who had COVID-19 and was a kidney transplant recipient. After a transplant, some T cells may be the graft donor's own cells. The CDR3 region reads CAGGRGAANTGELFF. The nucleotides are TGTGCCGGAGGCAGAGGAGCGGCAAACACCGGGGAGCTGTTTTTT.